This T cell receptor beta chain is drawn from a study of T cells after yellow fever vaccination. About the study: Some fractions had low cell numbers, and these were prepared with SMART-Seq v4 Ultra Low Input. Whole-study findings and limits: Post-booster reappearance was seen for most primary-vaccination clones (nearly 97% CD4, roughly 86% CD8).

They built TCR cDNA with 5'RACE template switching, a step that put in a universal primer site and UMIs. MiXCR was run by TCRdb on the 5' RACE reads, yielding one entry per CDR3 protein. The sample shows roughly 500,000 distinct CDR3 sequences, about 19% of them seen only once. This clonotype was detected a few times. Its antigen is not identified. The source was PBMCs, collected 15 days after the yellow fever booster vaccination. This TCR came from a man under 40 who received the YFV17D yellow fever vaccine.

In DNA form, the CDR3 reads TGTGCCAGCAGTTTCCTAAAGAGAAAGTCTTACACTGAAGCTTTCTTT. Protein: CASSFLKRKSYTEAFF. The chain has TRBV6-2 or TRBV6-3 and TRBJ1-1, with unresolved D. CDR1 is MNHEY and CDR2 is SVGEGT in the germline V gene. V dropped 4 bases and J dropped 3 bases, with 18 bases sitting between them. The CDR3 is 16 residues long.